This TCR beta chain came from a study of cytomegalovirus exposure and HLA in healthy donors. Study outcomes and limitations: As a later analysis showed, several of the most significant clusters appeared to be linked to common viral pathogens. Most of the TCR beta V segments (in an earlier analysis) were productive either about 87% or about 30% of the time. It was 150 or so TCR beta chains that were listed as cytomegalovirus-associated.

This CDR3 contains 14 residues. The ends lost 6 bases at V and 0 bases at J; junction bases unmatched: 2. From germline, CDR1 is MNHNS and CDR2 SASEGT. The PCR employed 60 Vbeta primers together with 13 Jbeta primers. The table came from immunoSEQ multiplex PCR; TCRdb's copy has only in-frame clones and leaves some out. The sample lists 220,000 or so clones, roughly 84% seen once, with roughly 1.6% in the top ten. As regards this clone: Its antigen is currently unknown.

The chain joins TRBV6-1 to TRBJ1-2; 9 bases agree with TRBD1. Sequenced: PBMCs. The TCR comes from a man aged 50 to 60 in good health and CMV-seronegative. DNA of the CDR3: TGTGCCAGCAGGGGACAGGGATCTAACTATGGCTACACCTTC. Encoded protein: CASRGQGSNYGYTF.